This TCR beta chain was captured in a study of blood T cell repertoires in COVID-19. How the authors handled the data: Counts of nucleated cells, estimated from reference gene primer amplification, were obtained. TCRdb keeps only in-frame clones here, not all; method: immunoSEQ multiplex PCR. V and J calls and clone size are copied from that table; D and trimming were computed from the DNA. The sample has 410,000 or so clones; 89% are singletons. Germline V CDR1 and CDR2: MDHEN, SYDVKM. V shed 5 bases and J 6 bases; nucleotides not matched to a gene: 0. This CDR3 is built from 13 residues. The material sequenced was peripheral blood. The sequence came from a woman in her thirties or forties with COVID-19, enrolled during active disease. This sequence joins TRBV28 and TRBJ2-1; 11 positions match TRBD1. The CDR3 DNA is TGTGCCAGCAGTGGGACAGGGGGCAATGAGCAGTTCTTC. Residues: CASSGTGGNEQFF.